What follows describes a single TCR beta chain. Its antigen is still unknown. Other DNA variants within this sample encode the same CDR3. This specimen comes from a study of shared clonotypes between healthy human individuals. Notes on the study in general: A small donor pool kept down the genetic and exposure-history diversity that was represented.

Evenly divided among several immunoSEQ plates was the genomic DNA of each subset. The assay was immunoSEQ multiplex PCR, and TCRdb's table has in-frame clones only and misses some. This sample has over a million clones, with around 97% found just once. The CDR3 spans 14 residues. V was shortened by 0 bases and J by 1 base, with 7 bases between the two germline ends. Germline loops: CDR1 SGHRS, CDR2 YFSETQ. The clonotype was recovered from a man aged 25 to 40 in good health. J is TRBJ1-1 and V is TRBV5-1; a possible D gene is TRBD1 (5 bases). The material sequenced was naive CD4+ T cells sorted from blood. This sample's subset: CD45RA+ positively selected. The CDR3 sequence: CASSLGDGNTEAFF. The CDR3 nucleotides read TGCGCCAGCAGCTTGGGGGACGGGAACACTGAAGCTTTCTTT.